This TCR beta chain was captured by sequencing in a study of blood T cells in healthy people across ages. Germline loops: CDR1 DFQATT, CDR2 SNEGSKA (reference sequence). The length of the CDR3 is 15 residues. Total RNA, at least 5.5 micrograms per sample, came from PBMCs. Primed by a sample-barcoded 5' primer and a J-beta primer mix, a second PCR proceeded for about 6 to 11 cycles. With 12 random nucleotides, a template-switch adaptor tagged each individual cDNA molecule. A single record per CDR3 protein comes from TCRdb applying MiXCR to the 5' RACE reads. This table has approximately 1.5 million distinct CDR3 sequences, roughly 43% appearing once. As to this clonotype: At one end, the junction sequence differs from germline, possibly due to a read error.

This clonotype was sampled from a woman aged 18 to 35 in good health. Sequenced material: blood. J is TRBJ2-3 and V is TRBV20-1, with 8 bases identical to TRBD2. CDR3 nucleotides: TGCAGTGCCGTGGCAGCGGGAGAGGGCACAGATACACAGTATTTT. Residues: CSAVAAGEGTDTQYF.